This T cell receptor (beta chain) was identified during a study of T cells of healthy individuals. This clonotype was seen ten or more times. Germline CDR1 reads DFQATT; CDR2 reads SNEGSKA (reference sequence). The CDR3 extends over 16 amino acids. Trimming at V came to 0 bases and at J to 5 bases, leaving 7 bases not matched to a gene. TCRdb fed the 5' RACE reads into MiXCR, producing one record per CDR3 protein. This table holds about 96,000 distinct CDR3 sequences, under 20% found once. The clonotype originates from a human donor in good health. The chain recombines TRBV20-1 with TRBJ2-1; 10 nucleotides agree with TRBD1. CDR3 region: CSARDLWDRGHNEQFF. The CDR3 nucleotides are TGCAGTGCTAGAGATCTATGGGACAGGGGCCACAATGAGCAGTTCTTC.